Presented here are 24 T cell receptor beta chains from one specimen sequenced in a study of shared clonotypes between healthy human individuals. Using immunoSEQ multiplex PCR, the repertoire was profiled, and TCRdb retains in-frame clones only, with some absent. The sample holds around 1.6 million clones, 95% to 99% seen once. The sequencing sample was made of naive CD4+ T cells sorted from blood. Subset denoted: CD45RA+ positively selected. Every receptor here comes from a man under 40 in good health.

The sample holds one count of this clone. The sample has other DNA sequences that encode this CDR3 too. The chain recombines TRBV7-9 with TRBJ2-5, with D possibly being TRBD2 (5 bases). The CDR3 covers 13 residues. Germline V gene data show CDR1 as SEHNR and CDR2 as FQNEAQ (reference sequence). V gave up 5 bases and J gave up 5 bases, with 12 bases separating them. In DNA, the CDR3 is TGTGCCAGCAGCCCAGGAGGCCGGGAGACCCAGTACTTC. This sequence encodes CASSPGGRETQYF.

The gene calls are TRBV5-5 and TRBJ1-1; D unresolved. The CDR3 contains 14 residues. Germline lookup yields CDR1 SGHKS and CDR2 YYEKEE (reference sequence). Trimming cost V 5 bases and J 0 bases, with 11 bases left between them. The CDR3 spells CASRRREMNTEAFF. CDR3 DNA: TGTGCCAGCAGGCGTAGAGAAATGAACACTGAAGCTTTCTTT.

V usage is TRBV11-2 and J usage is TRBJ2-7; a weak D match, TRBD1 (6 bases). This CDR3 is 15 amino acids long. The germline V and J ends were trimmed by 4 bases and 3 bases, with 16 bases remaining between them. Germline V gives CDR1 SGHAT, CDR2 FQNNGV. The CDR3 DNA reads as TGTGCCAGCAGCTCCCTCAGGGGACACTTCTACGAGCAGTACTTC. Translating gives CASSSLRGHFYEQYF.

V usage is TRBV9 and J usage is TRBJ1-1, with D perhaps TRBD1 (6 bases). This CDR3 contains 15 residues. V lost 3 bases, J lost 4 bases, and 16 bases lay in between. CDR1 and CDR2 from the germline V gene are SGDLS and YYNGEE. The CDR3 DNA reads TGTGCCAGCAGCGCGATTGGGGGGCAGGGCACTGAAGCTTTCTTT. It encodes CASSAIGGQGTEAFF.

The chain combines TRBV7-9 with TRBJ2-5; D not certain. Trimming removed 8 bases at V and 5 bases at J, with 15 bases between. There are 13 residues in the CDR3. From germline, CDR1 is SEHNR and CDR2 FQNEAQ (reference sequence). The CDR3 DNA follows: TGTGCCAGCGGCCCTGGCAGATGGGAGACCCAGTACTTC. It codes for CASGPGRWETQYF. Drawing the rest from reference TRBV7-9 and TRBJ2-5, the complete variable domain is DTGVSQNPRHKITKRGQNVTFRCDPISEHNRLYWYRQTLGQGPEFLTYFQNEAQLEKSRLLSDRFSAERPKGSFSTLEIQRTEQGDSAMYLCASGPGRWETQYFGPGTRLLVL.

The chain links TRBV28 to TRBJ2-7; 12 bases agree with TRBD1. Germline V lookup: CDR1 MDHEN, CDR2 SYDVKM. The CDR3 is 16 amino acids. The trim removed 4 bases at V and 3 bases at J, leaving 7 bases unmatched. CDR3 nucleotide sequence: TGTGCCAGCAGTTCCGGGACAGGGGGCGCAGTCTACGAGCAGTACTTC. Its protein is CASSSGTGGAVYEQYF.

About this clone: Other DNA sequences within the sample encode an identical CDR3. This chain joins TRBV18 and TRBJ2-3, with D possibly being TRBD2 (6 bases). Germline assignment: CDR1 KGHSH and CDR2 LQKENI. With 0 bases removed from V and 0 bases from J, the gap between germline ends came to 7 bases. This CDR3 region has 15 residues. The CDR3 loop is CASSPPGGSTDTQYF. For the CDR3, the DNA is TGTGCCAGCTCACCACCGGGGGGTAGCACAGATACGCAGTATTTT.

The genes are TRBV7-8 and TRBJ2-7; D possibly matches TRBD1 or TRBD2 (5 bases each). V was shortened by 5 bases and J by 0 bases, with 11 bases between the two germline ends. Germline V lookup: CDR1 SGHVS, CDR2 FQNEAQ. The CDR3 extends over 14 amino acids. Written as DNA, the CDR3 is TGTGCCAGCAGCGTACCCGGGGCCTCCTACGAGCAGTACTTC. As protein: CASSVPGASYEQYF.

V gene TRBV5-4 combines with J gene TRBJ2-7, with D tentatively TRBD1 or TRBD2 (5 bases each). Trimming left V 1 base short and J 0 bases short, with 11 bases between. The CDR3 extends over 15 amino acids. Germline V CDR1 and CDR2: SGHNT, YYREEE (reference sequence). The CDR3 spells CASSLIGADSYEQYF. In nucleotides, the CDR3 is TGTGCCAGCAGCTTGATCGGGGCGGACTCCTACGAGCAGTACTTC.

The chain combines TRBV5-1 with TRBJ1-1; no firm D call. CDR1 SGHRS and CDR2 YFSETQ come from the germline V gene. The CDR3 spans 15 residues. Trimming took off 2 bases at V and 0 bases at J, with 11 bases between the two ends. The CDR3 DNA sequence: TGCGCCAGCAGCTTCGGGTTACAGATGAACACTGAAGCTTTCTTT. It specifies CASSFGLQMNTEAFF.

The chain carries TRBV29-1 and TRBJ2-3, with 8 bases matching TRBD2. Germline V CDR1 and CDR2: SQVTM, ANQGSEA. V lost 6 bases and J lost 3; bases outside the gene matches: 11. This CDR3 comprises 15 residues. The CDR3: CSVKGLATTTDTQYF. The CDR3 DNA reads TGCAGCGTGAAAGGACTAGCAACGACAACAGATACGCAGTATTTT.

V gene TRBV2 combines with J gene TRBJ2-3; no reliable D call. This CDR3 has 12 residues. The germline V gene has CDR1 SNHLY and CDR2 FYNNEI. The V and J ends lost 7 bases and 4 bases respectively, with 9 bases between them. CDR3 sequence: CASTKWADTQYF. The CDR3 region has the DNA TGTGCCAGCACCAAATGGGCAGATACGCAGTATTTT.

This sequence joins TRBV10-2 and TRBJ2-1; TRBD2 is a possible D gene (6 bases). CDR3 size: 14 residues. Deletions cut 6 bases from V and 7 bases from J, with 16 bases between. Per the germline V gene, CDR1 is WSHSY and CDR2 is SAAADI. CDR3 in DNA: TGCGCCAGCAGGGAGGAGGGGCTGGGGAATGAGCAGTTCTTC. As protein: CASREEGLGNEQFF.

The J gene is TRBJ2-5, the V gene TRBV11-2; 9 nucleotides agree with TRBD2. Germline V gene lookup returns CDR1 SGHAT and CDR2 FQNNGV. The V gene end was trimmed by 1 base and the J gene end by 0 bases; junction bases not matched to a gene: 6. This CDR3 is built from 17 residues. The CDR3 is CASSLAVLAGYQETQYF. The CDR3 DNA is TGTGCCAGCAGCTTAGCGGTGCTAGCGGGGTACCAAGAGACCCAGTACTTC.

The CDR3 sequence is CASRSYGRIRIEQFF. The CDR3 DNA is TGTGCCAGCAGATCGTACGGGAGGATTAGAATTGAGCAGTTCTTC. V usage is TRBV11-2 and J usage is TRBJ2-1, with TRBD2 identical over 7 bases. Unmatched junction bases numbered 14, after V lost 6 bases and J lost 9 bases. The CDR3 spans 15 residues. Germline values: CDR1 SGHAT, CDR2 FQNNGV.

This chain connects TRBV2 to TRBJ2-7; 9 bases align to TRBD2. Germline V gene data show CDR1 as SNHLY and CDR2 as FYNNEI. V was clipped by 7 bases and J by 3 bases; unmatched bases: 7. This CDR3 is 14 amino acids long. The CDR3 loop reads CASTESGRIYEQYF. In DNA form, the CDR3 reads TGTGCCAGCACCGAAAGCGGGAGGATCTACGAGCAGTACTTC.

The CDR3 reads CASSTGLAGEGETQYF. Written as DNA, the CDR3 is TGCGCCAGCAGCACCGGACTAGCGGGAGAAGGAGAGACCCAGTACTTC. The chain links TRBV5-1 to TRBJ2-5; 13 bases map to TRBD2. The CDR3 is made up of 16 amino acids. The germline V gene has CDR1 SGHRS and CDR2 YFSETQ. V lost 4 bases to trimming and J lost 4 bases; unmatched junction nucleotides: 7. Supplemented by reference TRBV5-1 and TRBJ2-5, the full variable domain reads KAGVTQTPRYLIKTRGQQVTLSCSPISGHRSVSWYQQTPGQGLQFLFEYFSETQRNKGNFPGRFSGRQFSNSRSEMNVSTLELGDSALYLCASSTGLAGEGETQYFGPGTRLLVL.

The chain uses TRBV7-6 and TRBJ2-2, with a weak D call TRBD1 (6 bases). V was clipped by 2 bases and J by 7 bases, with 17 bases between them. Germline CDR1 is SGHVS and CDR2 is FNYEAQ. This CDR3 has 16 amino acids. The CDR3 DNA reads TGTGCCAGCAGCTTAAACAGGGCGGAGCATGGCGGGGAGCTGTTTTTT. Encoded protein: CASSLNRAEHGGELFF. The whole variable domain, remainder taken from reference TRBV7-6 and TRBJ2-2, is GAGVSQSPRYKVTKRGQDVALRCDPISGHVSLYWYRQALGQGPEFLTYFNYEAQQDKSGLPNDRFSAERPEGSISTLTIQRTEQRDSAMYRCASSLNRAEHGGELFFGEGSRLTVL.

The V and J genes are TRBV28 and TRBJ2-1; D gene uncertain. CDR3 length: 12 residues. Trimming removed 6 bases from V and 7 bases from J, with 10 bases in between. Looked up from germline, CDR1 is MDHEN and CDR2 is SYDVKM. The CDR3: CASSRVANEQFF. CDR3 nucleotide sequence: TGTGCCAGCAGCCGGGTTGCAAATGAGCAGTTCTTC.

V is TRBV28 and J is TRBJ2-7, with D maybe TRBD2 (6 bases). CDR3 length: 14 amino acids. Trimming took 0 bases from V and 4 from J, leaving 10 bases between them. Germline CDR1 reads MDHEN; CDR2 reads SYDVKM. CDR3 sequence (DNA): TGTGCCAGCAGTTTATGGCCGGGAGAGTACGAGCAGTACTTC. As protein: CASSLWPGEYEQYF.

The CDR3: CASSKAEPDTSTDTQYF. The CDR3 DNA sequence: TGTGCCAGCAGCAAAGCGGAACCTGATACTAGCACAGATACGCAGTATTTT. The chain combines TRBV21-1 with TRBJ2-3. TRBV21-1 represents a pseudogene. The CDR3 is 17 amino acids.

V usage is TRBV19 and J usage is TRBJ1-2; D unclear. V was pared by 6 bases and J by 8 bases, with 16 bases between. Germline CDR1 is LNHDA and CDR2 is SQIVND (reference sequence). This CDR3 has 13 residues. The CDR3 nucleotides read TGTGCCAGTAGCCGGGTCTCAGATTCCGGCTACACCTTC. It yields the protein CASSRVSDSGYTF.

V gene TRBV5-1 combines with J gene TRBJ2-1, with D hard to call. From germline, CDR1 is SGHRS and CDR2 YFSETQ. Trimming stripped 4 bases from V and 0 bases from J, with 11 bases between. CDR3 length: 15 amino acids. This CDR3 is CASSPDLGSYNEQFF. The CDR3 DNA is TGCGCCAGCAGCCCGGATCTCGGCTCCTACAATGAGCAGTTCTTC.

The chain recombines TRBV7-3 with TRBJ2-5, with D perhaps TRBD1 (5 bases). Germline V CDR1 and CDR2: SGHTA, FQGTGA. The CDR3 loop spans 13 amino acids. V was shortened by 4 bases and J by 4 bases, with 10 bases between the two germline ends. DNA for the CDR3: TGTGCCAGCAGCTATGGGGCAGTAGAGACCCAGTACTTC. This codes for CASSYGAVETQYF.